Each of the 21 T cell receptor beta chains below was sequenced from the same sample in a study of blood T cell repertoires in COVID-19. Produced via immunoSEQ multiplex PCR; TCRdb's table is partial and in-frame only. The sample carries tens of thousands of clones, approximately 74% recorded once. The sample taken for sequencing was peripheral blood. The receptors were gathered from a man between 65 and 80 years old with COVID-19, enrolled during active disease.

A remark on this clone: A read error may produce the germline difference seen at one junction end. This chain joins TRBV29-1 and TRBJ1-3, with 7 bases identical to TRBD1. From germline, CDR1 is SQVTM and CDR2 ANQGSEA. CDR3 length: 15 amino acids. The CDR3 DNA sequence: TGCAGCGTGGAAGACTGGGACAGATCTAGAAACACCATATATTTT. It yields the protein CSVEDWDRSRNTIYF.

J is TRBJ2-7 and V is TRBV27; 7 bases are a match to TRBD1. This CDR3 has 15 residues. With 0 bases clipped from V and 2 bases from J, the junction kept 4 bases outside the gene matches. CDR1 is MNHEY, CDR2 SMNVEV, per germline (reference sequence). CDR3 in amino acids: CASSLSGTDTYEQYF. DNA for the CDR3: TGTGCCAGCAGTTTATCAGGGACAGATACCTACGAGCAGTACTTC.

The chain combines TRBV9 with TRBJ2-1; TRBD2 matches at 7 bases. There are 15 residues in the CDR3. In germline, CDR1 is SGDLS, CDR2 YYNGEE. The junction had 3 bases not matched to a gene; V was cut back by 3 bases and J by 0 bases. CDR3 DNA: TGTGCCAGCAGCGAAATAGCGGGCTCCTACAATGAGCAGTTCTTC. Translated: CASSEIAGSYNEQFF.

The CDR3 nucleotides are TGTGCCAGTAGATGGGGAGGGAGGAACACTGAAGCTTTCTTT. Translation: CASRWGGRNTEAFF. J is TRBJ1-1 and V is TRBV19, with D unclear. Per germline, CDR1 LNHDA and CDR2 SQIVND (reference sequence). The V end lost 6 bases, the J end lost 1 base, and 12 bases lay between the germline ends. The CDR3 runs to 14 residues.

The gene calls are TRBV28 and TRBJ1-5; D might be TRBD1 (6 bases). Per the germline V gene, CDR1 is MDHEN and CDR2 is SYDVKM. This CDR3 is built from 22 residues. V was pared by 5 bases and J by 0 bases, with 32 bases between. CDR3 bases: TGTGCCAGCAGTCAAGACTACTTTTCCAGGCTGGGGGGGCATTATAGCAATCAGCCCCAGCATTTT. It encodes CASSQDYFSRLGGHYSNQPQHF.

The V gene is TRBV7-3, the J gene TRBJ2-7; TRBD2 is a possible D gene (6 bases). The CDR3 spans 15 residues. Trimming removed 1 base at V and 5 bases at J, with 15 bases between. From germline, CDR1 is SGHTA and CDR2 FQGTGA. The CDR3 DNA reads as TGTGCCAGCAGCTTAAAAGTTCAGGGAGGCCACGAGCAGTACTTC. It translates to CASSLKVQGGHEQYF.

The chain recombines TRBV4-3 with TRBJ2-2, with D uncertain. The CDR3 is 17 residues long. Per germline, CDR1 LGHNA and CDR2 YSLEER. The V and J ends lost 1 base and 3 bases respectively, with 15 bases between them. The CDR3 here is CASSQVIAKPDTGELFF. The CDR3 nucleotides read TGCGCCAGCAGCCAAGTCATTGCCAAGCCGGACACCGGGGAGCTGTTTTTT.

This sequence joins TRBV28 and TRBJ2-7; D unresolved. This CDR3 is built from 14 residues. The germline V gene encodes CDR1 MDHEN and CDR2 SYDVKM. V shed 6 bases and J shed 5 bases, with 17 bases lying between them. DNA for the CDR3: TGTGCCAGCAGCACCGGGTCCTTTCGCGACGAGCAGTACTTC. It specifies CASSTGSFRDEQYF.

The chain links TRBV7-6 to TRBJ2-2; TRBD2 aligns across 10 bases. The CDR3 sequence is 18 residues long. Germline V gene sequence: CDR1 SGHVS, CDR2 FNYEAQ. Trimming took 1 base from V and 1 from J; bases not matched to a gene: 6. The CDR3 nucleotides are TGTGCCAGCAGCTTAGAGGGACTAGCGATCTTGAACACCGGGGAGCTGTTTTTT. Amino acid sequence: CASSLEGLAILNTGELFF. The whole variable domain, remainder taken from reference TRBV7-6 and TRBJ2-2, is GAGVSQSPRYKVTKRGQDVALRCDPISGHVSLYWYRQALGQGPEFLTYFNYEAQQDKSGLPNDRFSAERPEGSISTLTIQRTEQRDSAMYRCASSLEGLAILNTGELFFGEGSRLTVL.

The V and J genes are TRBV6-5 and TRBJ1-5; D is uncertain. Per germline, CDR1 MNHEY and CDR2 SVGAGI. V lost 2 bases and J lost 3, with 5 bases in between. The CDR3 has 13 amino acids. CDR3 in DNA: TGTGCCAGCAGTTACCAGATCAATCAGCCCCAGCATTTT. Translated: CASSYQINQPQHF.

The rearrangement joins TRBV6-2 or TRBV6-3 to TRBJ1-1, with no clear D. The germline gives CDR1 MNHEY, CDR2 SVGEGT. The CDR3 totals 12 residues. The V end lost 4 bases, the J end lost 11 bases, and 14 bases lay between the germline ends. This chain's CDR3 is CASSLPGSRAFF. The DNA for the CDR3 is TGTGCCAGCAGTTTGCCGGGGTCTAGGGCTTTCTTT.

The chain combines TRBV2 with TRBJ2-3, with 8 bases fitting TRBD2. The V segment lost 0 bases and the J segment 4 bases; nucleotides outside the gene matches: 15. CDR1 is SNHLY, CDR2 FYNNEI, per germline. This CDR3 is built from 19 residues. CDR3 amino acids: CASSEALGTRRFGADTQYF. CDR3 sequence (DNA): TGTGCCAGCAGTGAAGCCCTCGGGACTAGAAGGTTCGGTGCAGATACGCAGTATTTT.

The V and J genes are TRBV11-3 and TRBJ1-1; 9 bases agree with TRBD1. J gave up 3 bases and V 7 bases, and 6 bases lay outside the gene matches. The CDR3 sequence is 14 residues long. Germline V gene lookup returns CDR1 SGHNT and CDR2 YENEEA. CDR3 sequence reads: CASIQTGGDTEAFF. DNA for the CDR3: TGTGCCAGCATCCAGACAGGGGGAGACACTGAAGCTTTCTTT.

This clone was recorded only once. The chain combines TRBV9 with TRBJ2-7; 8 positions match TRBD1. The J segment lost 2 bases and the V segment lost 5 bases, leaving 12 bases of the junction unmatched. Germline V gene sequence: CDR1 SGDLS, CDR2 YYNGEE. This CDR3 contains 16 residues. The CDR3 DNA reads TGTGCCAGCAGTCCAGGACAGGGCACTTCCACCTACGAGCAGTACTTC. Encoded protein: CASSPGQGTSTYEQYF.

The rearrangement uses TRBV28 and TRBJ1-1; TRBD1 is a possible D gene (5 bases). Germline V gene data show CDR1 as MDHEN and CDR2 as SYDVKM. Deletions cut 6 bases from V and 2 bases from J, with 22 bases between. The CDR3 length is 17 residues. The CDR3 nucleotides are TGTGCCAGCAGCTCTAACCGTATGGGGACTCTTAACACTGAAGCTTTCTTT. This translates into CASSSNRMGTLNTEAFF.

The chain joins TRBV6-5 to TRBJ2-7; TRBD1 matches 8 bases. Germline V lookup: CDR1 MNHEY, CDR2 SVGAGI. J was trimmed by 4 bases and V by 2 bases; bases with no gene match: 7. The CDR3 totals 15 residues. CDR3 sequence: CASSYRGTGTYEQYF. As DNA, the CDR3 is TGTGCCAGCAGTTACCGTGGGACAGGTACTTACGAGCAGTACTTC.

As DNA, the CDR3 is TGTGCCAGCAGCTCCTCCGGGACAGCGGCCTTCAATGAGCAGTTCTTC. Amino acid sequence: CASSSSGTAAFNEQFF. The gene calls are TRBV7-9 and TRBJ2-1; 7 bases line up with TRBD1. V was clipped by 4 bases and J by 6 bases; unmatched bases: 12. This CDR3 is built from 16 residues. In germline, CDR1 is SEHNR, CDR2 FQNEAQ (reference sequence). Combining the CDR3 with reference TRBV7-9 and TRBJ2-1 gives the whole variable domain DTGVSQNPRHKITKRGQNVTFRCDPISEHNRLYWYRQTLGQGPEFLTYFQNEAQLEKSRLLSDRFSAERPKGSFSTLEIQRTEQGDSAMYLCASSSSGTAAFNEQFFGPGTRLTVL.

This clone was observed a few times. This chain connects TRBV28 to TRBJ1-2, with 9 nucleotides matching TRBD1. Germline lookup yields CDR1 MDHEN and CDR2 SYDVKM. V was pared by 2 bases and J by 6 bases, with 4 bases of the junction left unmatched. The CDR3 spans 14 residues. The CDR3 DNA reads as TGTGCCAGCAGTTTACCCGGGACAGGGAATGGCTACACCTTC. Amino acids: CASSLPGTGNGYTF.

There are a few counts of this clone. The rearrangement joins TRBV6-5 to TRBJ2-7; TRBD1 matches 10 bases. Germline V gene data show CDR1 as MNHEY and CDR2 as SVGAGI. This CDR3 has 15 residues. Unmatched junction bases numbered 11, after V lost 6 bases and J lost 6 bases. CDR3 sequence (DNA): TGTGCCAGCAGAACCGGGACAGGGGCCTTGGGCGAGCAGTACTTC. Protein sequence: CASRTGTGALGEQYF.

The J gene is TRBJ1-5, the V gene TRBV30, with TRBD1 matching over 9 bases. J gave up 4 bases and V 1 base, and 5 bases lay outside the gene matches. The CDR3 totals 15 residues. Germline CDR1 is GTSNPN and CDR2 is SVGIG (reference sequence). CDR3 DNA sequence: TGTGCCTGGAGTGCCCCAGGACAGGGGAATCAGCCCCAGCATTTT. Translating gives CAWSAPGQGNQPQHF.

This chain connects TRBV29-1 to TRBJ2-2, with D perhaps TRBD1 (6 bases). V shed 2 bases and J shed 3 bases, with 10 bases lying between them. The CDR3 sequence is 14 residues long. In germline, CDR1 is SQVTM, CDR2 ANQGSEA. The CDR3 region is CSVEQGTDTGELFF. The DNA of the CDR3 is TGCAGCGTTGAACAGGGGACGGACACCGGGGAGCTGTTTTTT.